These 5 T cell receptor beta chains share one sample of origin, sequenced in a study of CXCR3-negative and CXCR3-positive naive CD8 T cells. UMI-labeled TRB cDNA libraries were prepared by 5' RACE. Reanalyzing the 5' RACE reads, TCRdb keeps one entry per CDR3 protein, without DNA. The sample totals around 140,000 distinct CDR3 sequences. Specimen: naive CXCR3- CD8+ T cells from blood. Subset defined: CD45RO-CCR7+CD27+CD95- naive CD8+ T cells lacking CXCR3 (TNR3-). Source of these receptors: a human donor in good health. Some clones in this sample may be carry-over from other donors' samples.

The rearrangement links TRBV13 to TRBJ2-7; lacking DNA, the TRBD1 call made by TCRdb goes unchecked. This CDR3 has 15 amino acids. The germline V gene encodes CDR1 PRHDT and CDR2 FYEKMQ (reference sequence). The CDR3 sequence is CASSTRQGVTYEQYF.

This chain connects TRBV29-1 to TRBJ1-2. The CDR3 is 12 amino acids. The germline gives CDR1 SQVTM, CDR2 ANQGSEA. Here the CDR3 reads CSVNDNYYGYTF.

The chain joins TRBV7-2 to TRBJ1-1. Germline assignment: CDR1 SGHTA and CDR2 FQGNSA. This CDR3 has 13 residues. CDR3 sequence: CASSQDGSTEAFF. The full variable domain, in which reference TRBV7-2 and TRBJ1-1 provide the parts outside the CDR3, is GAGVSQSPSNKVTEKGKDVELRCDPISGHTALYWYRQSLGQGLEFLIYFQGNSAPDKSGLPSDRFSAERTGGSVSTLTIQRTQQEDSAVYLCASSQDGSTEAFFGQGTRLTVV.

The J gene is TRBJ2-3, the V gene TRBV4-1; TCRdb selects TRBD1, and the lack of DNA leaves this call unchecked. Germline CDR1 is MGHRA and CDR2 is YSYEKL. The CDR3 consists of 15 residues. CDR3 sequence: CASGQKDRYTDTQYF.

V usage is TRBV6-6 and J usage is TRBJ1-3; TCRdb's D call, TRBD1, is unchecked because there is no DNA. This CDR3 region has 12 residues. Germline CDR1 and CDR2: MNHNY and SVGAGI (reference sequence). CDR3 loop: CASRDVGNTIYF.